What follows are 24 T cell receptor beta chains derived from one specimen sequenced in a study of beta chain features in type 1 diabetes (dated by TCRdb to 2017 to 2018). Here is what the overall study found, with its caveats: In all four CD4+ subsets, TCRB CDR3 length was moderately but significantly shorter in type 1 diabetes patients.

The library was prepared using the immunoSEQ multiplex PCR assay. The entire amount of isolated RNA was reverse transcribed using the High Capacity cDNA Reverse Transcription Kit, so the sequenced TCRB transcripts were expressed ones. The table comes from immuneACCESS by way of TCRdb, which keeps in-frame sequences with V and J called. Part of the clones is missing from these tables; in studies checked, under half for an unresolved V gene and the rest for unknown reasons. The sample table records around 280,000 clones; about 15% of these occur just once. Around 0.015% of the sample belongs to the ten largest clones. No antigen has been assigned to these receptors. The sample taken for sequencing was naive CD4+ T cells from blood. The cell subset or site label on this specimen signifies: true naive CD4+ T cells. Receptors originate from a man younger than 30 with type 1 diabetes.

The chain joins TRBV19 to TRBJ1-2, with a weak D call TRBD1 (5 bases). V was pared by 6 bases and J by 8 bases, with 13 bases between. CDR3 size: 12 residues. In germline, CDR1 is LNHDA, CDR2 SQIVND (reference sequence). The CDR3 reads CASRAQGSGYTF. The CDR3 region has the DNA TGTGCCAGTAGAGCCCAGGGTAGCGGCTACACCTTC.

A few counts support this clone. This CDR3 reads CASSSSGDYPYGYTF. The CDR3 nucleotides read TGTGCCAGCAGTTCGAGCGGGGATTATCCCTATGGCTACACCTTC. The V gene is TRBV28, the J gene TRBJ1-2; D is uncertain. Germline CDR1 reads MDHEN; CDR2 reads SYDVKM. The V gene lost 4 bases and the J gene lost 4 bases, with 16 bases spanning the gap. The CDR3 covers 15 residues.

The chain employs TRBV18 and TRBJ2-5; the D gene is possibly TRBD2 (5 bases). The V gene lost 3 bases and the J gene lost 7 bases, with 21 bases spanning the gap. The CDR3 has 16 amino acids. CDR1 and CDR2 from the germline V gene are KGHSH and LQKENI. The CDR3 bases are TGTGCCAGCTCACCTTCAAAGGACTCTCTCGCGGGGACCCAGTACTTC. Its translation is CASSPSKDSLAGTQYF.

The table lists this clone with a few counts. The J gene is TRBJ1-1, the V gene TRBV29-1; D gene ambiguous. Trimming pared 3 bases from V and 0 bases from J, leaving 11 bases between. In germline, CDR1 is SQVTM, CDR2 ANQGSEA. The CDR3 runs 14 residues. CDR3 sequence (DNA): TGCAGCGTTGATGGGCGTTTAATGAACACTGAAGCTTTCTTT. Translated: CSVDGRLMNTEAFF. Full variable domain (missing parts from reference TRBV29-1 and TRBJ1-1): SAVISQKPSRDICQRGTSLTIQCQVDSQVTMMFWYRQQPGQSLTLIATANQGSEATYESGFVIDKFPISRPNLTFSTLTVSNMSPEDSSIYLCSVDGRLMNTEAFFGQGTRLTVV.

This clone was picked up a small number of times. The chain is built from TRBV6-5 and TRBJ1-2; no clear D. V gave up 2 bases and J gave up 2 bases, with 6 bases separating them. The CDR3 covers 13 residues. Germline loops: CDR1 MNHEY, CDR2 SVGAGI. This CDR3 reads CASSYAYNYGYTF. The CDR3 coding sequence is TGTGCCAGCAGTTACGCGTACAACTATGGCTACACCTTC.

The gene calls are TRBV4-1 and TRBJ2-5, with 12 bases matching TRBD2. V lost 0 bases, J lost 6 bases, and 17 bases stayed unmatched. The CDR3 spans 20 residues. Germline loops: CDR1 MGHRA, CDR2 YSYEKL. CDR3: CASSQDWSFSGTSGLKTQYF. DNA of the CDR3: TGCGCCAGCAGCCAAGATTGGTCATTTTCCGGGACTAGCGGGTTGAAGACCCAGTACTTC.

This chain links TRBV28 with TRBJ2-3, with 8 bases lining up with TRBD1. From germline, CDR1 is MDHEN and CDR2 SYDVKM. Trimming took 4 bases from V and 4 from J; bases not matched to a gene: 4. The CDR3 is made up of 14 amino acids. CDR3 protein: CASSWTGLADTQYF. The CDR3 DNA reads TGTGCCAGCAGTTGGACAGGGCTGGCAGATACGCAGTATTTT.

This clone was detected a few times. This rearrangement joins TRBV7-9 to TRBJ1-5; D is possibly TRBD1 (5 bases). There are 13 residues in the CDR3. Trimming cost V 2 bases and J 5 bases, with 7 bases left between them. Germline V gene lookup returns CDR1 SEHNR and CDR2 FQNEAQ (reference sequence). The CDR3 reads CASSLLGDQPQHF. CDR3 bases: TGTGCCAGCAGCTTATTAGGGGATCAGCCCCAGCATTTT.

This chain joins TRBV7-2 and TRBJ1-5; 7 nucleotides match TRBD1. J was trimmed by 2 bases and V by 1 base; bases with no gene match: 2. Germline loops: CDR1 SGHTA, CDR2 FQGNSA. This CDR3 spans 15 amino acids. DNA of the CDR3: TGTGCCAGCAGCTTAGACAGGGGTGGCAATCAGCCCCAGCATTTT. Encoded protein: CASSLDRGGNQPQHF.

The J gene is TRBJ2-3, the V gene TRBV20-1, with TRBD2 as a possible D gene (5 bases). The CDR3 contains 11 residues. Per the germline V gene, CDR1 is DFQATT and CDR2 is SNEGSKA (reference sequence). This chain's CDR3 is CGERGTDTQYF. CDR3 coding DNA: TGCGGGGAGAGGGGCACAGATACGCAGTATTTT.

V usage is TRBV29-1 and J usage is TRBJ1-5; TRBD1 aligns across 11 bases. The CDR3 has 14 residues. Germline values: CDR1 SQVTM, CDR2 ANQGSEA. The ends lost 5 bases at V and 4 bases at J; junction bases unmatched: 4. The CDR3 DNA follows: TGCAGCGTTTGGGACAGGGGGGAGAATCAGCCCCAGCATTTT. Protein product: CSVWDRGENQPQHF.

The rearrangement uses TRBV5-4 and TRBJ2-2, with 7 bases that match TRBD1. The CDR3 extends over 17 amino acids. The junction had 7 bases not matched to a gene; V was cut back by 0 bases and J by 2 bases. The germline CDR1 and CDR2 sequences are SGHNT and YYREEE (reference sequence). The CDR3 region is CASSLDGGTANTGELFF. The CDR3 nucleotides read TGTGCCAGCAGCTTGGATGGTGGGACAGCTAACACCGGGGAGCTGTTTTTT.

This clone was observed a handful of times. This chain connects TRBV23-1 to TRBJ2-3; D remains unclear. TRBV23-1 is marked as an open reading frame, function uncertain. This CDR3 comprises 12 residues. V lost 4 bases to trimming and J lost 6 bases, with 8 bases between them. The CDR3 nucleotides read TGCGCCAGCAGTCTGAGGTTTGATACGCAGTATTTT. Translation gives CASSLRFDTQYF.

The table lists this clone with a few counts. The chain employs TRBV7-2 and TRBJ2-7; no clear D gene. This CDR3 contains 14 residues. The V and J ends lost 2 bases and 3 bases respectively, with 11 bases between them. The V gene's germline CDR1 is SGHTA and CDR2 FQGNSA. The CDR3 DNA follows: TGTGCCAGCAGCTTAAGCCAGGAAGGCTACGAGCAGTACTTC. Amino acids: CASSLSQEGYEQYF.

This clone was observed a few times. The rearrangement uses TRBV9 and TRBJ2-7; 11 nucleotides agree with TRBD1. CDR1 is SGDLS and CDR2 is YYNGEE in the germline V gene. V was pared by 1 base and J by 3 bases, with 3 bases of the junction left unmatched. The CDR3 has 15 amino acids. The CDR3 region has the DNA TGTGCCAGCAGCGTAAGTGGGACAGGGGGCTACGAGCAGTACTTC. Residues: CASSVSGTGGYEQYF. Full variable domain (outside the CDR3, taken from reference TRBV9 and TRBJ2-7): DSGVTQTPKHLITATGQRVTLRCSPRSGDLSVYWYQQSLDQGLQFLIQYYNGEERAKGNILERFSAQQFPDLHSELNLSSLELGDSALYFCASSVSGTGGYEQYFGPGTRLTVT.

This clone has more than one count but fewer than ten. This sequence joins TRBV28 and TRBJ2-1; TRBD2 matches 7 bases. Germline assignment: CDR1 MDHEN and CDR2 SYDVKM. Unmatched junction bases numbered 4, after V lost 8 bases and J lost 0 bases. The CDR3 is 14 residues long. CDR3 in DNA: TGTGCCAGCCAACTAGCGTACTCCTACAATGAGCAGTTCTTC. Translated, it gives CASQLAYSYNEQFF.

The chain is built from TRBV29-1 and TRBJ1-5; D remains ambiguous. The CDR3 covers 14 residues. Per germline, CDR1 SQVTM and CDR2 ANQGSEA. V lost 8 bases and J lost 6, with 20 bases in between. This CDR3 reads CSPSPGEVGQPQHF. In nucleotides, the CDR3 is TGCAGCCCCTCCCCTGGAGAGGTTGGTCAGCCCCAGCATTTT.

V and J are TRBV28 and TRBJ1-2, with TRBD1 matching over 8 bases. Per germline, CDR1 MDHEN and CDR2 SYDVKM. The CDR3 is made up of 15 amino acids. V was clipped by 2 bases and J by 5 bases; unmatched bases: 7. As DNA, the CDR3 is TGTGCCAGCAGTTTACCGGGACAGGTCTCTTATGGCTACACCTTC. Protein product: CASSLPGQVSYGYTF.

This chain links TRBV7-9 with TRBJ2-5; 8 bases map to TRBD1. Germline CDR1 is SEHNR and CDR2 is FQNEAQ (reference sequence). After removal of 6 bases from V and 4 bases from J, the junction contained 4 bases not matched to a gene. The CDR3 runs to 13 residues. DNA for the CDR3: TGTGCCAGCAGTCATGACAGGGGAGAGACCCAGTACTTC. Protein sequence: CASSHDRGETQYF.

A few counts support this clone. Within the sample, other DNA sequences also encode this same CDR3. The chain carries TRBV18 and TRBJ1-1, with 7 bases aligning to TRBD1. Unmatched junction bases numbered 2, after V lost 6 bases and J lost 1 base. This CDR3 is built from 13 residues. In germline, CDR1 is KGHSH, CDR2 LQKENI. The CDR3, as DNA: TGTGCCAGCTCTCAGGGGGGGAACACTGAAGCTTTCTTT. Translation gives CASSQGGNTEAFF.

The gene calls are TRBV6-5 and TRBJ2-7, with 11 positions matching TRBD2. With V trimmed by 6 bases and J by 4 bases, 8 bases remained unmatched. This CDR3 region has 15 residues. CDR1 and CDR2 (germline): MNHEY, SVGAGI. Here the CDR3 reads CASSRYSGRAYEQYF. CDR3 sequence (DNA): TGTGCCAGCAGCCGGTATAGCGGGAGGGCTTACGAGCAGTACTTC.

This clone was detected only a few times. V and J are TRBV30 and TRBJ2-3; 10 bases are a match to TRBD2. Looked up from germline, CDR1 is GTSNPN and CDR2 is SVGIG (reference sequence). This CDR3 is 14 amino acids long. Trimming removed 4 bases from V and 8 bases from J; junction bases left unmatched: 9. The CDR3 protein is CAWIPSGGRSTQYF. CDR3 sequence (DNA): TGTGCCTGGATTCCTAGCGGGGGACGTAGTACGCAGTATTTT.

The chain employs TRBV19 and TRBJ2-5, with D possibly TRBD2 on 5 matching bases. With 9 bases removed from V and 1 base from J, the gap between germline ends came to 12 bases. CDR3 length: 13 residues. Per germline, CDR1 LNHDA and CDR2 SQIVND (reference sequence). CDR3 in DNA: TGTGCCAGCTCGATCGGGGTCCAAGAGACCCAGTACTTC. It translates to CASSIGVQETQYF.

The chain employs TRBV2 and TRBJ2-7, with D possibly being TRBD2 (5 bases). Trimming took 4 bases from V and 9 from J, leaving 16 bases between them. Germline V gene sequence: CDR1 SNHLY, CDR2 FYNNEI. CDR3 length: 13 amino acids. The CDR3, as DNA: TGTGCCAGCAGTGGCCAGTACACTAGGGTGCAGTACTTC. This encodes CASSGQYTRVQYF.